What follows are 10 T cell receptor beta chains derived from one specimen sequenced in a study of T cells in Graves' hyperthyroidism and ophthalmopathy. Amplified TCR beta CDR3 regions derived from RNA transcripts. Using the HTBI primer set, a first-round RT-PCR was run on the TCR CDR3. MiXCR, run by TCRdb on the multiplex PCR reads, gives a single entry per CDR3 protein. Here the sample spans 450,000 to 700,000 distinct CDR3 sequences, about 43% being singletons. Sequenced input: peripheral blood or thyroid tissue (not recorded which). All receptors derive from a woman under 30 with Graves' hyperthyroidism.

Notes on this clonotype: A much larger clone sits a single nucleotide away, making a read error possible. V usage is TRBV10-2 and J usage is TRBJ2-6; D remains ambiguous. The length of the CDR3 is 16 residues. Germline CDR1 is WSHSY and CDR2 is SAAADI. CDR3 sequence (DNA): TGTGCCAGCAGTTATCCTCAATCCTCTGGGGCCAACGTCCTGACTTTC. Residues: CASSYPQSSGANVLTF.

At least ten counts were recorded for this clonotype. The gene calls are TRBV13 and TRBJ2-7, with TRBD2 matching 7 bases. V gave up 4 bases and J gave up 0 bases; unmatched junction bases: 3. The CDR3 has 14 residues. Germline V CDR1 and CDR2: PRHDT, FYEKMQ (reference sequence). CDR3: CASSSAGSSYEQYF. CDR3 DNA: TGTGCCAGCAGCTCAGCGGGGAGCTCCTACGAGCAGTACTTC.

This clonotype was detected ten times or more. A read error may produce the germline difference seen at one junction end. The rearrangement joins TRBV15 to TRBJ2-5; D remains unclear. CDR1 and CDR2 from the germline V gene are LNHNV and YYDKDF (reference sequence). The CDR3 covers 12 residues. CDR3 loop: CATSRDWAALDF. The CDR3 DNA reads as TGTGCCACCAGCAGAGATTGGGCCGCCCTGGACTTC.

The V gene is TRBV7-8, the J gene TRBJ1-2, with D perhaps matching TRBD1 (5 bases). V lost 5 bases and J lost 4, with 20 bases in between. The germline V gene encodes CDR1 SGHVS and CDR2 FQNEAQ. The CDR3 runs 16 residues. The CDR3 DNA reads as TGTGCCAGCAGCCAACTAGGGGCGGTTGGTGGCTATGGCTACACCTTC. Translated: CASSQLGAVGGYGYTF.

The chain couples TRBV6-1 to TRBJ1-5; weak D call: TRBD1 (6 bases). V was clipped by 5 bases and J by 4 bases, with 18 bases between them. CDR1 MNHNS and CDR2 SASEGT come from the germline V gene. The CDR3 spans 16 residues. The CDR3 bases are TGTGCCAGCAGTTACCCACAGGGTAGTAAGAATCAGCCCCAGCATTTT. Amino acids: CASSYPQGSKNQPQHF.

V is TRBV6-1 and J is TRBJ2-5, with unresolved D. The CDR3 extends over 14 amino acids. Germline V gives CDR1 MNHNS, CDR2 SASEGT. V lost 1 base to trimming and J lost 5 bases, with 11 bases between them. CDR3 sequence: CASSEEGEFETQYF. In nucleotides, the CDR3 is TGTGCCAGCAGTGAAGAGGGCGAGTTTGAGACCCAGTACTTC.

This clonotype was picked up one time. V is TRBV12-3 or TRBV12-4 and J is TRBJ1-6; unclear D gene. The CDR3 totals 15 residues. For the CDR3, the DNA is TGTGCTAGTGCTCGTGGGCGGGAGACTGCGTCACCCCTCCACTTT. Its translation is CASARGRETASPLHF.

This chain connects TRBV12-3 or TRBV12-4 to TRBJ1-1; 7 bases fit TRBD1. This CDR3 spans 15 amino acids. Trimming removed 2 bases from V and 3 bases from J; junction bases left unmatched: 6. The CDR3, as DNA: TGTGCCAGCAGTTTAATAGGGGGCGGTGACACTGAAGCTTTCTTT. Translated: CASSLIGGGDTEAFF.

At least ten counts were recorded for this clonotype. This chain joins TRBV29-1 and TRBJ2-2; D is perhaps TRBD1 (5 bases). The length of the CDR3 is 13 residues. The germline V gene encodes CDR1 SQVTM and CDR2 ANQGSEA. Trimming removed 7 bases from V and 1 base from J, with 10 bases in between. The CDR3 sequence: CSAPTGNTGELFF. The CDR3 nucleotides read TGCAGCGCTCCCACAGGGAACACCGGGGAGCTGTTTTTT.

The sample holds many counts of this clonotype. The gene calls are TRBV28 and TRBJ1-5; no reliable D call. The V end lost 4 bases, the J end lost 3 bases, and 10 bases lay between the germline ends. Germline CDR1 and CDR2: MDHEN and SYDVKM. This CDR3 has 14 residues. This CDR3 is CASSYGRNNQPQHF. DNA for the CDR3: TGTGCCAGCAGTTACGGGAGGAACAATCAGCCCCAGCATTTT. The complete variable domain, with remaining parts taken from reference TRBV28 and TRBJ1-5, reads DVKVTQSSRYLVKRTGEKVFLECVQDMDHENMFWYRQDPGLGLRLIYFSYDVKMKEKGDIPEGYSVSREKKERFSLILESASTNQTSMYLCASSYGRNNQPQHFGDGTRLSIL.